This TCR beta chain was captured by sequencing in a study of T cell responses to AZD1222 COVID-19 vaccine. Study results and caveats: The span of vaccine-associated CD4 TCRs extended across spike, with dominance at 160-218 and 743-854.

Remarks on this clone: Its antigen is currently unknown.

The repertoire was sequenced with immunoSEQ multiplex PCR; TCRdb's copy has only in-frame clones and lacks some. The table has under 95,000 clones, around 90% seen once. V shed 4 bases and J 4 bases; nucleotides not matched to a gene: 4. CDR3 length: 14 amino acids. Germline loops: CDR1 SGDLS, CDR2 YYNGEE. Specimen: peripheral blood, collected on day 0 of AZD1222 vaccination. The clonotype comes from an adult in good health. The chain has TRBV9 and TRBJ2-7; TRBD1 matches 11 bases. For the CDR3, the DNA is TGTGCCAGCAGCATCGGGACAGGGGGGTACGAGCAGTACTTC. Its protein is CASSIGTGGYEQYF.